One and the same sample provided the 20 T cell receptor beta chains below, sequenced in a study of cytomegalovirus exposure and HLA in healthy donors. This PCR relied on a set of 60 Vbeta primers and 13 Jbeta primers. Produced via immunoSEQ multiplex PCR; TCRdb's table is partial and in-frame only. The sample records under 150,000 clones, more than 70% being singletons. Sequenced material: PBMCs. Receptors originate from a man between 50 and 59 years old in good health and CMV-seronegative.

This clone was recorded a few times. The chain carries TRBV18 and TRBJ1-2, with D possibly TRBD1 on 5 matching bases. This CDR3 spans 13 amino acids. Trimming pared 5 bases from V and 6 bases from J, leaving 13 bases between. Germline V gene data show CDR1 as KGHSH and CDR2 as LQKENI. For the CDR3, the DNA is TGTGCCAGCTCATTAGGGGTAGGAGATGGCTACACCTTC. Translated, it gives CASSLGVGDGYTF.

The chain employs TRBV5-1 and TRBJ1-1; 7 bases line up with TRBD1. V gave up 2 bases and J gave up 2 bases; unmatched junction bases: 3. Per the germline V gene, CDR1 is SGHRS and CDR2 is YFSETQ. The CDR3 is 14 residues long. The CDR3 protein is CASSFDRVNTEAFF. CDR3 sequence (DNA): TGCGCCAGCAGCTTTGACAGGGTTAACACTGAAGCTTTCTTT.

The CDR3, as DNA: TGCGCCAGCAGCCAAGTAACGGGACAGGGCACCGGGGAGCTGTTTTTT. Its translation is CASSQVTGQGTGELFF. The chain is built from TRBV4-1 and TRBJ2-2; 9 bases map to TRBD1. The CDR3 has 16 residues. Germline loops: CDR1 MGHRA, CDR2 YSYEKL. Trimming at V came to 1 base and at J to 4 bases, leaving 4 bases not matched to a gene.

The CDR3 is CASSLLTGGRTEAFF. The CDR3 bases are TGTGCCAGCAGCTTACTCACAGGGGGCAGAACTGAAGCTTTCTTT. The chain joins TRBV7-9 to TRBJ1-1; 9 positions agree with TRBD1. The ends lost 2 bases at V and 5 bases at J; junction bases unmatched: 6. The CDR3 has 15 residues. Germline V lookup: CDR1 SEHNR, CDR2 FQNEAQ (reference sequence).

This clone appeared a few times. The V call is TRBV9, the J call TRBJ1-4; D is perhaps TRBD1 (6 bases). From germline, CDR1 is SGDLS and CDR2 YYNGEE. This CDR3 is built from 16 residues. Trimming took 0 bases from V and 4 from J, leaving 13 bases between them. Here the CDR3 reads CASSVGGGTHNEKLFF. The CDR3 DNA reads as TGTGCCAGCAGCGTAGGGGGGGGGACACATAATGAAAAACTGTTTTTT.

This CDR3 is CASSMEHTGVGNEKLFF. The CDR3 bases are TGTGCCAGCAGCATGGAACACACGGGGGTGGGTAATGAAAAACTGTTTTTT. The chain is built from TRBV21-1 and TRBJ1-4. TRBV21-1 is annotated as a pseudogene. The CDR3 has 17 residues.

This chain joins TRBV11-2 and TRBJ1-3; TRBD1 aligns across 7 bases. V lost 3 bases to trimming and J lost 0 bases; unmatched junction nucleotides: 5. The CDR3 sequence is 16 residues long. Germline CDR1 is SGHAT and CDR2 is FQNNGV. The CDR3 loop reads CASSLRGDSSGNTIYF. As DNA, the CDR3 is TGTGCCAGCAGCTTGCGAGGGGACAGCTCTGGAAACACCATATATTTT.

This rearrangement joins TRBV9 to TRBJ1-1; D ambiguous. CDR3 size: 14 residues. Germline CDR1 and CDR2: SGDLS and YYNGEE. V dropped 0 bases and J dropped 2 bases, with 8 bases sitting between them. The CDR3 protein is CASSVVTGNTEAFF. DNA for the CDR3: TGTGCCAGCAGCGTAGTTACGGGAAACACTGAAGCTTTCTTT.

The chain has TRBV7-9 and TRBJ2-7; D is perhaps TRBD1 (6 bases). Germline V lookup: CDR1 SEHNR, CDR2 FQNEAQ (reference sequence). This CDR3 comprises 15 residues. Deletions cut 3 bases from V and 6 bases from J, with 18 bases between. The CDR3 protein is CASSFYAGAFSEQYF. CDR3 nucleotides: TGTGCCAGCAGCTTTTATGCAGGGGCCTTCTCCGAGCAGTACTTC.

The CDR3 region is CASSSRDRGNYEQYF. The CDR3 DNA sequence: TGTGCCAGCAGTAGCCGGGACAGGGGAAACTACGAGCAGTACTTC. V usage is TRBV27 and J usage is TRBJ2-7; 10 nucleotides match TRBD1. This CDR3 contains 15 residues. The V gene end was trimmed by 5 bases and the J gene end by 3 bases; junction bases not matched to a gene: 7. Germline CDR1 reads MNHEY; CDR2 reads SMNVEV (reference sequence).

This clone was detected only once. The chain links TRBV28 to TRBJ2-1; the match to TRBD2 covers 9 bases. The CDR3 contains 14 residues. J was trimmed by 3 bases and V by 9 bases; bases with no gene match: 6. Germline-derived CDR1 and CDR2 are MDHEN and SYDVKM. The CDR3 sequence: CASSSGGNYNEQFF. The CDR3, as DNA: TGTGCCAGTTCCAGCGGGGGGAACTACAATGAGCAGTTCTTC.

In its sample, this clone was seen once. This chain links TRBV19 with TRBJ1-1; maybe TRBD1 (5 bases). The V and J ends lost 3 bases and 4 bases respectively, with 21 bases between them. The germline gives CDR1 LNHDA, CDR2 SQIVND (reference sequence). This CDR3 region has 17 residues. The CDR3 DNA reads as TGTGCCAGTAGTATGGCACAACAGGTTTCCCTCGGCACTGAAGCTTTCTTT. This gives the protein CASSMAQQVSLGTEAFF.

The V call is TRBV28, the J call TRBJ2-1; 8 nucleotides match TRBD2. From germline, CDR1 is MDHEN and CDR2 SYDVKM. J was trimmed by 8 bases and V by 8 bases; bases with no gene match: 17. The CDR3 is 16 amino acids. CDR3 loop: CASESGGVDLRDEQFF. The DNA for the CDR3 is TGTGCCAGCGAATCGGGGGGGGTTGACCTTAGGGATGAGCAGTTCTTC.

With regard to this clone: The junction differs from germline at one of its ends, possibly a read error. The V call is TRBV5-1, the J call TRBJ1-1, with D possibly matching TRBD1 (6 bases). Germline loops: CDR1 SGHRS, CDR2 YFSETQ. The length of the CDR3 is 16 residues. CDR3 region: CAGSSGQTSMNTEAFF. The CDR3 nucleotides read TGCGCCGGCAGCTCAGGACAGACCTCGATGAACACTGAAGCTTTCTTT.

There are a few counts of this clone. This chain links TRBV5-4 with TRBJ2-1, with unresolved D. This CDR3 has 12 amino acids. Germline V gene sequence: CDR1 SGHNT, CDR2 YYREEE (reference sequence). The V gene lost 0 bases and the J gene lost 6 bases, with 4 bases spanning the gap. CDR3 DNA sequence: TGTGCCAGCAGCTTGGACTCCAATGAGCAGTTCTTC. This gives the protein CASSLDSNEQFF.

The CDR3 bases are TGTGCCTGGGAAAACTCCTACGAGCAGTACTTC. It translates to CAWENSYEQYF. The chain joins TRBV30 to TRBJ2-5, with unresolved D. The J call may be faulty, since TRBJ2-7 better matches the DNA end. Per germline, CDR1 GTSNPN and CDR2 SVGIG (reference sequence). The CDR3 sequence is 11 residues long.

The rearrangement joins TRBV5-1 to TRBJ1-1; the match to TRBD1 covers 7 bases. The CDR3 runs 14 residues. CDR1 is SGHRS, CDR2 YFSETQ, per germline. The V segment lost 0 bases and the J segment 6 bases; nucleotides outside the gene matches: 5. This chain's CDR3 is CASSLDRGLSEAFF. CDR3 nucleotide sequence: TGCGCCAGCAGCTTGGACAGGGGCCTCTCTGAAGCTTTCTTT.

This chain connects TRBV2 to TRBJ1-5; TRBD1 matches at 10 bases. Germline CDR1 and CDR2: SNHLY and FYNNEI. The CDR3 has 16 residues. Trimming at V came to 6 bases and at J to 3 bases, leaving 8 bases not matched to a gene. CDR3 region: CASSAQGTGVNQPQHF. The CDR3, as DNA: TGTGCCAGCAGCGCCCAGGGGACAGGGGTCAATCAGCCCCAGCATTTT.

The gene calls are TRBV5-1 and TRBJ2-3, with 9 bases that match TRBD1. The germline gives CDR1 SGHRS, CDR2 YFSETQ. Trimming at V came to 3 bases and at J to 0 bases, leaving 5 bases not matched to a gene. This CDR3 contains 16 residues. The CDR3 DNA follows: TGCGCCAGCAGCTCTGGACAGGGGACTAGCACAGATACGCAGTATTTT. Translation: CASSSGQGTSTDTQYF.

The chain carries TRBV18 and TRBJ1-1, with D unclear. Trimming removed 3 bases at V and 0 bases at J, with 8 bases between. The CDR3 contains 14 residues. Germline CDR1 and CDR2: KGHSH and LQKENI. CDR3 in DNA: TGTGCCAGCTCACCGGGCTGGATGAACACTGAAGCTTTCTTT. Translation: CASSPGWMNTEAFF.